The rows below give T cell receptor beta chains drawn from one sample of a study of blood T cell repertoires in COVID-19. Sequencing was performed with immunoSEQ multiplex PCR; in TCRdb, only in-frame clones are kept and a portion is missing. The sample holds some 250,000 clones, over 75% seen once. The sample comprised PBMCs or T cells enriched from blood (not recorded which). The receptor source for this set is a woman between 45 and 60 years old who had recovered from COVID-19. The CDR3 runs from the conserved cysteine through the conserved F or W. D genes are given only for firm matches. Expanded clones are given a class, and other clones once, few, many or no size at all.

D	length	size	J	V	DNA	CDR3
TRBD1	15	NA	TRBJ2-7	TRBV28	TGTGCCAGCAGTCTGGGACAGGGCTTTGCCTACGAGCAGTACTTC	CASSLGQGFAYEQYF
NA	14	NA	TRBJ2-5	TRBV18	TGTGCCAGCTCACCGCTCCGAGCCGGGGAGACCCAGTACTTC	CASSPLRAGETQYF
TRBD2	14	once	TRBJ2-5	TRBV2	TGTGCCAGCAGTCTGGCGCTGGGGGGGGAGACCCAGTACTTC	CASSLALGGETQYF
TRBD1	17	NA	TRBJ1-5	TRBV6-6	TGTGCCAGCAGTCCGCGGACAGGAGGTTCTAGCAATCAGCCCCAGCATTTT	CASSPRTGGSSNQPQHF
TRBD2	16	NA	TRBJ2-5	TRBV7-2	TGTGCCAGCAGCTTAGGCGGCGGGAGGCCCGAGGAGACCCAGTACTTC	CASSLGGGRPEETQYF
TRBD1	13	NA	TRBJ2-7	TRBV10-3	TGTGCCATCAGGACAGGGCAATCCTACGAGCAGTACTTC	CAIRTGQSYEQYF
NA	15	NA	TRBJ2-1	TRBV25-1	TGTGCCAGCAGTGGGGATGTGAAGGGGGGGGATGAGCAGTTCTTC	CASSGDVKGGDEQFF
TRBD1	15	NA	TRBJ1-6	TRBV6-5	TGTGCCAGCAGCCCAGAGGGGGCCCTTTACATCACCCTCCACTTT	CASSPEGALYITLHF
NA	14	NA	TRBJ2-7	TRBV27	TGTGCCAGCAGTTTAAGGAGCCATATCTACGAGCAGTACTTC	CASSLRSHIYEQYF
NA	11	NA	TRBJ2-1	TRBV3-1/TRBV3-2	TGTGCCAGCAGCCTTCACGGGGTGCAGTTCTTC	CASSLHGVQFF
NA	13	NA	TRBJ2-5	TRBV28	TGTGCCAGCAGCCGTGACTACCAAGAGACCCAGTACTTC	CASSRDYQETQYF
NA	13	few	TRBJ1-1	TRBV18	TGTGCCAGCTCTTCTGGACAGAACACTGAAGCTTTCTTT	CASSSGQNTEAFF
NA	14	NA	TRBJ1-5	TRBV2	TGTGCCAGCAGTGGCTCAGGGGAGGGTATGCCCCAGCATTTT	CASSGSGEGMPQHF
NA	14	NA	TRBJ2-2	TRBV3-1/TRBV3-2	TGTGCCAGCAGCCAAGAATTTAGAGCCGGGGAGCTGTTTTTT	CASSQEFRAGELFF
TRBD2	18	NA	TRBJ2-1	TRBV3-1/TRBV3-2	TGTGCCAGCAGCCAACGACTAGCGGGAGCGGTGACCCCTGACGAGCAGTTCTTC	CASSQRLAGAVTPDEQFF
TRBD2	16	NA	TRBJ2-3	TRBV7-2	TGTGCCAGCAGCTTTGGGACTAGCCCGTACACAGATACGCAGTATTTT	CASSFGTSPYTDTQYF
TRBD2	17	NA	TRBJ2-2	TRBV4-1	TGCGCCAGCAGCCAAGATCGGGGAGCGGGAGAGACCGGGGAGCTGTTTTTT	CASSQDRGAGETGELFF
TRBD2	16	once	TRBJ2-3	TRBV25-1	TGTGCCAGCAGTGAATGGGCTAGCGGGAGCACAGATACGCAGTATTTT	CASSEWASGSTDTQYF
TRBD2	12	NA	TRBJ2-5	TRBV9	TGTGCCAGCAGCGTAGGGGAGGGGACCCAGTACTTC	CASSVGEGTQYF
NA	14	NA	TRBJ2-3	TRBV9	TGTGCCAGCAAGCAGGGAGGCTCTACAGATACGCAGTATTTT	CASKQGGSTDTQYF
NA	14	NA	TRBJ2-1	TRBV9	TGTGCCAGCAGCCCTTCCGGAGCGTACAATGAGCAGTTCTTC	CASSPSGAYNEQFF
TRBD2	15	once	TRBJ2-1	TRBV6-5	TGTGCCAGCAGTTATACTAGCGGGAGCTACAATGAGCAGTTCTTC	CASSYTSGSYNEQFF
NA	15	NA	TRBJ2-3	TRBV28	TGTGCCAGCAGTCCCCTGGACTCCTTATTCGATACGCAGTATTTT	CASSPLDSLFDTQYF
NA	17	NA	TRBJ1-6	TRBV18	TGTGCCAGCTCACCCCTGCCAGGGTGGGAAAACGGTTCACCCCTCCACTTT	CASSPLPGWENGSPLHF
NA	15	once	TRBJ1-2	TRBV5-6	TGTGCCAGCAGCTTGGCCGGGCAGGGAAAAGGTGGCTACACCTTC	CASSLAGQGKGGYTF
NA	14	NA	TRBJ2-1	TRBV2	TGTGCCAGCAACCTCGGGACTCTCAACAATGAGCAGTTCTTC	CASNLGTLNNEQFF
NA	16	NA	TRBJ1-2	TRBV27	TGTGCCAGCAGTTTAGGGCCCGGACAAGGGGCCTATGGCTACACCTTC	CASSLGPGQGAYGYTF
NA	13	NA	TRBJ1-2	TRBV10-1	TGCGCCAGCAGTGCCGAGACAGTGGGTGGCTACACCTTC	CASSAETVGGYTF
TRBD1	15	NA	TRBJ2-3	TRBV28	TGTGCCAGCAGTAGAGGACAGGATAGCACAGATACGCAGTATTTT	CASSRGQDSTDTQYF
NA	14	NA	TRBJ1-1	TRBV10-3	TGTGCCATCAGTGAGGGGGGAGGCAACACTGAAGCTTTCTTT	CAISEGGGNTEAFF
TRBD2	17	NA	TRBJ2-3	TRBV2	TGTGCCAGCAGTGGCAGCGGGGCATTGACTAGCACAGATACGCAGTATTTT	CASSGSGALTSTDTQYF
TRBD1	13	NA	TRBJ2-7	TRBV12-3/TRBV12-4	TGTGCCAGCAGTTGGGACAGTACCTACGAGCAGTACTTC	CASSWDSTYEQYF
NA	15	NA	TRBJ1-4	TRBV24-1	TGTGCCACCAGTGATCCCCAAGGTGGGAGTGAAAAACTGTTTTTT	CATSDPQGGSEKLFF
NA	13	once	TRBJ1-6	TRBV20-1	TGCAGTGCTAGTATTCCCGGGGGTTCACCCCTCCACTTT	CSASIPGGSPLHF
TRBD2	15	NA	TRBJ2-1	TRBV20-1	TGCAGTGCTAGTCTCAGCGGGAGAAGGCTAAATGAGCAGTTCTTC	CSASLSGRRLNEQFF
TRBD1	13	NA	TRBJ1-2	TRBV28	TGTGCCAGCATCCGGGACAGGGCCTATGGCTACACCTTC	CASIRDRAYGYTF
TRBD1	15	NA	TRBJ1-5	TRBV7-6	TGTGCCAGCAGCTTCGGGACAGGGGGCGGCCAGCCCCAGCATTTT	CASSFGTGGGQPQHF
TRBD2	14	once	TRBJ2-5	TRBV27	TGTGCCAGCAGACTTAGCGGGAGAGGGGAGACCCAGTACTTC	CASRLSGRGETQYF
TRBD1	15	NA	TRBJ2-7	TRBV9	TGTGCCAGCAGCGTAGCTGACAGGGGGTTCTACGAGCAGTACTTC	CASSVADRGFYEQYF
TRBD2	16	NA	TRBJ2-5	TRBV11-3	TGTGCCAGCAGCCGGACTAGCGGGAGGGTCCAAGAGACCCAGTACTTC	CASSRTSGRVQETQYF
NA	15	once	TRBJ2-5	TRBV15	TGTGCCACCAGCAACCGACAGACTTGGCAAGAGACCCAGTACTTC	CATSNRQTWQETQYF